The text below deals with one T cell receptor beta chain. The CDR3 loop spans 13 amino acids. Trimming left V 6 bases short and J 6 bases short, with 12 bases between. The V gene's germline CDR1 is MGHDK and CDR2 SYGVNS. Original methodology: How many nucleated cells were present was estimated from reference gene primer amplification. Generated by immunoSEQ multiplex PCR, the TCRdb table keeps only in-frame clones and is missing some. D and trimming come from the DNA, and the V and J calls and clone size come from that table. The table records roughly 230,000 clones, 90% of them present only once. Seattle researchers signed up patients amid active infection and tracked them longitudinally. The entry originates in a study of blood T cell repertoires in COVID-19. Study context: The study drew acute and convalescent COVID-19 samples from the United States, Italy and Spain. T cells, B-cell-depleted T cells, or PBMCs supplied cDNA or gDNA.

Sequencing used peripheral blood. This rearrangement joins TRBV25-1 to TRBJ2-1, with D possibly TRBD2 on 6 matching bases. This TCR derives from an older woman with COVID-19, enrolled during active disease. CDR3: CASSGAGSNEQFF. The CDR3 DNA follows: TGTGCCAGCAGCGGTGCGGGGAGCAATGAGCAGTTCTTC. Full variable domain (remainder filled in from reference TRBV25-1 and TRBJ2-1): EADIYQTPRYLVIGTGKKITLECSQTMGHDKMYWYQQDPGMELHLIHYSYGVNSTEKGDLSSESTVSRIRTEHFPLTLESARPSHTSQYLCASSGAGSNEQFFGPGTRLTVL.